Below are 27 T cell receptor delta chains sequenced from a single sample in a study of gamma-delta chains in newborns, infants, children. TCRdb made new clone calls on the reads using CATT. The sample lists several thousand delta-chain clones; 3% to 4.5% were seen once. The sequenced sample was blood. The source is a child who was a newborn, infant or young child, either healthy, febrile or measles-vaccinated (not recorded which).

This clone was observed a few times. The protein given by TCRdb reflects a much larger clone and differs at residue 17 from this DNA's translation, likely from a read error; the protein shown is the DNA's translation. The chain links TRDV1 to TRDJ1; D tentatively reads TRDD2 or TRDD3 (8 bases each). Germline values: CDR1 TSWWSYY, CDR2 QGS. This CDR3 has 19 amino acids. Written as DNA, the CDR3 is TGTGCTCTGGGCTTCCTACGAGTGTTTTACTGGGGGCCCACCGATAAACCCATCTTT. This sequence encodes CALGFLRVFYWGPTDKPIF.

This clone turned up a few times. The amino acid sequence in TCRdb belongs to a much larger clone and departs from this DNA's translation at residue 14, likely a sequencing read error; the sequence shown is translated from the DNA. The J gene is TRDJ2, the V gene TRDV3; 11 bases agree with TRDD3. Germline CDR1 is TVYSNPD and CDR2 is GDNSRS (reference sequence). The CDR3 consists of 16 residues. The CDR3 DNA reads TGTGCCCTCCGTGGTGGGGGATACGCTTTGACAGCACAACCCTTCTTT. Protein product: CALRGGGYALTAQPFF.

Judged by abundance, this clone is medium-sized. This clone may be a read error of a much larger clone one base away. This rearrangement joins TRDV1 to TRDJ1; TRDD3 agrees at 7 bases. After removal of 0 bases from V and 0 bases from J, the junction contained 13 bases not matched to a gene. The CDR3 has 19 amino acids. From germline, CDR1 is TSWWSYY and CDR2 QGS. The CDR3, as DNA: TGTGCTCTTGGGGAACTTCCGTCGTACTGGGGACTGTACACCGATAAACTCATCTTT. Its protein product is CALGELPSYWGLYTDKLIF.

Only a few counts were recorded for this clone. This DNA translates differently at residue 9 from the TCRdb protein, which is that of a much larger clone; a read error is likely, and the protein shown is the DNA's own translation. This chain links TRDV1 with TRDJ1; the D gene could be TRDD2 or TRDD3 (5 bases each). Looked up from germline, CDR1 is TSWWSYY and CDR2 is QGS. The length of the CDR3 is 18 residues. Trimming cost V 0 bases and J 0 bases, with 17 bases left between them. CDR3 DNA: TGTGCTCTTGGGGAACTCCCCTACTTGGGGAGGTACACCGATAAACTCATCTTT. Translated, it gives CALGELPYLGRYTDKLIF.

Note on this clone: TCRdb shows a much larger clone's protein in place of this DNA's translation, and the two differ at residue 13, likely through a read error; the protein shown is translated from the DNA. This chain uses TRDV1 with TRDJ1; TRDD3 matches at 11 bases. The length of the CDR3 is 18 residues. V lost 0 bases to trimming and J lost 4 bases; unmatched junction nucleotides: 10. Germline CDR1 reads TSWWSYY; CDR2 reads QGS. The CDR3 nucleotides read TGTGCTCTTGGGGAACTTCCTGGGGGATACAGGGTGTACGATAAACTCATCTTT. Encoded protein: CALGELPGGYRVYDKLIF.

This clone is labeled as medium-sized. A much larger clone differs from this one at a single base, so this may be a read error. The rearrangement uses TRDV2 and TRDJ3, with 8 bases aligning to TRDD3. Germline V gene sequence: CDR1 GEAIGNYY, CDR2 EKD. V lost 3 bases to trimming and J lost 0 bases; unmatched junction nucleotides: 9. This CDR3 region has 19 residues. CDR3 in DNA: TGTGCCTGTGACGATAAGGGGATACTGATCTCCTGGGACACCCGACAGATGTTTTTC. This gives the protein CACDDKGILISWDTRQMFF.

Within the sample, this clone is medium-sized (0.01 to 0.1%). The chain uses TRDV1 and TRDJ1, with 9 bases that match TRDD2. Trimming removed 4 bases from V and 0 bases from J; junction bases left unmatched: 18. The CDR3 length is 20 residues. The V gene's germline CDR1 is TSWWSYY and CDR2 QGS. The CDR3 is CALGVLHGLPTGSYTDKLIF. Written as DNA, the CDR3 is TGTGCTCTTGGGGTCCTTCACGGCCTTCCTACCGGGTCATACACCGATAAACTCATCTTT.

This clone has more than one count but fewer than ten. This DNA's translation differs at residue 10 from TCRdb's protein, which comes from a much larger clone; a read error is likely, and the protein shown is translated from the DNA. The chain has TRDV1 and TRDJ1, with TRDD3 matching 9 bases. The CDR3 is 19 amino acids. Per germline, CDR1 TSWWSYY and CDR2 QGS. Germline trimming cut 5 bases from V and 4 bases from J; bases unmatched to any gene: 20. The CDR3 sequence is CALGIRPHTRGYGSDKLIF. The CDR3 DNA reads TGTGCTCTTGGGATCCGCCCCCATACTAGGGGATACGGGAGCGATAAACTCATCTTT.

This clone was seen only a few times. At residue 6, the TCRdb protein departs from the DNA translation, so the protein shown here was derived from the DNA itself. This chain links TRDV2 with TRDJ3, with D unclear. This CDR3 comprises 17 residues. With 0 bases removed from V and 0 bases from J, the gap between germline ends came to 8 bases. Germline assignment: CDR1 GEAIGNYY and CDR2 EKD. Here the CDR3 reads CACDTLLSSWDTRQMFF. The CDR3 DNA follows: TGTGCCTGTGACACCTTACTGAGCTCCTGGGACACCCGACAGATGTTTTTC.

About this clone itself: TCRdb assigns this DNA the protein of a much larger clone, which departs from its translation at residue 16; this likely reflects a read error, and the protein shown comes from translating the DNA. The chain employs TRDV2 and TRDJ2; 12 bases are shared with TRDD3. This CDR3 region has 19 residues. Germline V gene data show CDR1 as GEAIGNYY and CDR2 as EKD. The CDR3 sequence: CACDSADWGIQSLTARLFF. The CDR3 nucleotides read TGTGCCTGTGACTCGGCGGACTGGGGGATACAATCTTTGACAGCACGACTCTTCTTT.

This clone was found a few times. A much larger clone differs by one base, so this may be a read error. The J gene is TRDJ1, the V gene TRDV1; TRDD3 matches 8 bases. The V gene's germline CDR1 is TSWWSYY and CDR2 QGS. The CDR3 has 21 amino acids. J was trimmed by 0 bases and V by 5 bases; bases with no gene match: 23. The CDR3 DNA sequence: TGTGCTCTTGGGTCCCGGCCTTCCCCGTACTGGGGGCCCCGATACACCGATAAACTCATCTTT. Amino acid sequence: CALGSRPSPYWGPRYTDKLIF.

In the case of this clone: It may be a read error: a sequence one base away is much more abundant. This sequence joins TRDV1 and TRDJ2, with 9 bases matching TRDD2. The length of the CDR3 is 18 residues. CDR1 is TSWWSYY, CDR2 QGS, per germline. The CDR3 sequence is CALGDPPSYWGLTARLFF. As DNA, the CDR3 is TGTGCTCTTGGGGATCCTCCTTCCTACTGGGGTTTGACAGCACGACTCTTCTTT.

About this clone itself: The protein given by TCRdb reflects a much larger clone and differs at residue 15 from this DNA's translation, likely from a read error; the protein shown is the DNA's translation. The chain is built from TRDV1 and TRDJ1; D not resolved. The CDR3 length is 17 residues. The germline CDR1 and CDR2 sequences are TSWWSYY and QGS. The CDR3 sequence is CALGNLTQDLPTDKHIF. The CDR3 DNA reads TGTGCTCTTGGGAACCTCACTCAGGACCTCCCCACCGATAAACACATCTTT.

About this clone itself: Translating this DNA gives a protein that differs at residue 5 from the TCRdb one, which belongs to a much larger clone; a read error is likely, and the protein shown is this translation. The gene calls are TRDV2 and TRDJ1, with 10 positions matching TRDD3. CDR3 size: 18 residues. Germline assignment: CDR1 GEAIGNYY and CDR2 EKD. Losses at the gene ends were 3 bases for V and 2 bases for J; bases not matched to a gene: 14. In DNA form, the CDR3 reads TGTGCCTGTGACGCCGCTAAGGGGGGATACGCGGGAACCGATAAACTCATCTTT. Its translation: CACDAAKGGYAGTDKLIF.

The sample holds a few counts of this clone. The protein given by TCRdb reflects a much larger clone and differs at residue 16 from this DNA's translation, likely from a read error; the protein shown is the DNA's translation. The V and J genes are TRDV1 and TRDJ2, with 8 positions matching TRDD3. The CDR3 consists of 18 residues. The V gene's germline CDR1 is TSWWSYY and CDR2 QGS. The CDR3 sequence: CALGVQLGVNILTAQPFF. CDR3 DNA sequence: TGTGCTCTTGGGGTCCAACTGGGGGTTAACATTTTGACAGCACAACCCTTCTTT.

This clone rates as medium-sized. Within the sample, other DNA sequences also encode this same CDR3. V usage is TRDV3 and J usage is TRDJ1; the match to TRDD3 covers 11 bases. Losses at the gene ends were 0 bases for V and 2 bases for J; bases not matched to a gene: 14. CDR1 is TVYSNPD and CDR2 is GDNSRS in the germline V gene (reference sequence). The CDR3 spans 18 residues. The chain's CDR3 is CAFRAPGWGIRQTDKLIF. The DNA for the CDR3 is TGTGCCTTTAGGGCCCCTGGGTGGGGGATACGCCAAACCGATAAACTCATCTTT.

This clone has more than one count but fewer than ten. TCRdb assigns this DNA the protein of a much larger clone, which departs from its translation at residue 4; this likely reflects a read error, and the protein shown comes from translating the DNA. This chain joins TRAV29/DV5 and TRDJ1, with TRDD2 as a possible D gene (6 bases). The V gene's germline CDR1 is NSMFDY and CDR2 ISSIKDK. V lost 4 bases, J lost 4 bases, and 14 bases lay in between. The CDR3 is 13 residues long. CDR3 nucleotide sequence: TGTGCAGCAGGGACCTTCCGAAGCGATAAACTCATCTTT. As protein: CAAGTFRSDKLIF.

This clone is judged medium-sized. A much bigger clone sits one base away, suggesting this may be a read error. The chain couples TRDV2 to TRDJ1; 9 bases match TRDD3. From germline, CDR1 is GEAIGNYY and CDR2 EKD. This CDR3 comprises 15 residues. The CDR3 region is CACDTGDTYTDRLIF. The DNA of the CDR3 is TGTGCCTGTGACACCGGGGATACGTACACCGATAGACTCATCTTT.

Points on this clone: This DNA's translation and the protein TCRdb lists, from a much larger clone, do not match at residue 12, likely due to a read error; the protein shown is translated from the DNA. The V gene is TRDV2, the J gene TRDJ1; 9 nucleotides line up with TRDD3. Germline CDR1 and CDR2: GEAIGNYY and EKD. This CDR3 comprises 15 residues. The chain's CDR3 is CACDTGDTYTDELIF. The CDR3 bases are TGTGCCTGTGACACCGGGGATACGTACACCGATGAACTCATCTTT.

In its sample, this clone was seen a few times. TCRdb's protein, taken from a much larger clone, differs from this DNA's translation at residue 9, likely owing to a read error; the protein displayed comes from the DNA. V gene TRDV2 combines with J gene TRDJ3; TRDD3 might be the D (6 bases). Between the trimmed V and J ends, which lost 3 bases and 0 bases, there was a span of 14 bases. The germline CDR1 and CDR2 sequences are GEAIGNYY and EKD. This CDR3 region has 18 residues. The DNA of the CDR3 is TGTGCCTGTGACGCTTGGGGGCTCAACTCCTGGGACACCCGACAGATGTTTTTC. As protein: CACDAWGLNSWDTRQMFF.

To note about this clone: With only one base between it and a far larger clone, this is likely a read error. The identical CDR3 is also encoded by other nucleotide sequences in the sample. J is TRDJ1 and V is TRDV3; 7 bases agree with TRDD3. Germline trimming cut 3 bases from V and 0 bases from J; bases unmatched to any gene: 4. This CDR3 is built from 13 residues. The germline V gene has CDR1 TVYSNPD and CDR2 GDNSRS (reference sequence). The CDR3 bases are TGTGCCTTATCCGGGGGATACACCGATAAACTCATCTTT. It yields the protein CALSGGYTDKLIF.

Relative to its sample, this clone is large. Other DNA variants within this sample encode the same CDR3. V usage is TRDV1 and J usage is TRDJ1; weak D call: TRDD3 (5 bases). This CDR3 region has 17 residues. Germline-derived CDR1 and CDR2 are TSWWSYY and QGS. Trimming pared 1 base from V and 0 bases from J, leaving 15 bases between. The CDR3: CALGEHAGIGYTDKLIF. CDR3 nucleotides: TGTGCTCTTGGGGAACATGCCGGGATCGGGTACACCGATAAACTCATCTTT.

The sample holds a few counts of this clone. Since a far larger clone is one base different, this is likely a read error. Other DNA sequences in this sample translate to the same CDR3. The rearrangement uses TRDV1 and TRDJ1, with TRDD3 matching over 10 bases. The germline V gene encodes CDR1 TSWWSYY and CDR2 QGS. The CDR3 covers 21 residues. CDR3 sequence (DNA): TGTGCTCTTGGGGAGTCCTACGTTCCGGTACTGGGGGATGTGTACACCGATAAGCTCATCTTT. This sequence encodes CALGESYVPVLGDVYTDKLIF.

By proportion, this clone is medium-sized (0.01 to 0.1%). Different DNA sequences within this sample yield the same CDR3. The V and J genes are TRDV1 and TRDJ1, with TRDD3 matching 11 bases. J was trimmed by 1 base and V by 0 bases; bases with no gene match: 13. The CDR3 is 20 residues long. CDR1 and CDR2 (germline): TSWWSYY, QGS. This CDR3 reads CALGELVVPRWGIRTDKLIF. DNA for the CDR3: TGTGCTCTTGGGGAACTAGTAGTGCCCAGATGGGGGATACGCACCGATAAACTCATCTTT.

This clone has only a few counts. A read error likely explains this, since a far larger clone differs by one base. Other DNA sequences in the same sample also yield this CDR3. The CDR3 is CACEYWGTDKLIF. CDR3 bases: TGTGCCTGTGAGTACTGGGGGACCGATAAGCTCATCTTT. The V gene is TRDV2, the J gene TRDJ1; TRDD3 aligns across 9 bases. CDR1 GEAIGNYY and CDR2 EKD come from the germline V gene. The CDR3 has 13 amino acids.

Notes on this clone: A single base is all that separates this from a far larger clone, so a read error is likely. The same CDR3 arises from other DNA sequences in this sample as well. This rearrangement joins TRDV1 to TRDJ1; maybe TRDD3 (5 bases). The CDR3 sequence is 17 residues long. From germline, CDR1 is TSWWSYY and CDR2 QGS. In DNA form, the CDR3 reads TGCGCTCTTGGGGAACATGCCGGGATCGGGTACACCGATAAACTCATCTTT. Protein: CALGEHAGIGYTDKLIF.

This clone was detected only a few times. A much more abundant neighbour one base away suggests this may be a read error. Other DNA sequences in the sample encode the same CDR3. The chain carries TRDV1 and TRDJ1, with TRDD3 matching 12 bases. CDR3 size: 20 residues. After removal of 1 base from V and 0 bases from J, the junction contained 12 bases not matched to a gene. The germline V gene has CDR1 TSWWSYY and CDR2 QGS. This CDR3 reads CALGERYLPTGGYYTDKLIF. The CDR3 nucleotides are TGTGCTCTTGGGGAACGCTACCTTCCTACTGGGGGATACTACACCGATAAACTCATCTTT.